This record covers a single TCR beta chain. Its antigen is as yet unknown. The data stem from a study of OX40 agonist ivuxolimab in advanced cancers. Overall study context: Partial responses were achieved by three patients, one with hepatocellular carcinoma and two with cutaneous melanoma. General observations from the study: Expanded peripheral T cells had an undetermined antigen specificity. The study found among the lowest clonal expansion in partial responders at 0.1-3.0 mg/kg. In general, CD8+ T cells held more expanded clones than CD4+ did, on average.

TCRdb's table, derived via immunoSEQ multiplex PCR, lists solely in-frame clones and lacks some. The sample records roughly 93,000 clones, about 90% being singletons. The germline V gene encodes CDR1 SGHTA and CDR2 FQGNSA. V lost 0 bases, J lost 12 bases, and 12 bases lay in between. The CDR3 loop spans 13 amino acids. The starting material was CD4+ or CD8+ T cells sorted from blood, obtained in a trial of the OX40 agonist ivuxolimab. This sequence originates from an adult with an advanced solid tumor such as melanoma, head and neck, liver or kidney cancer. The chain has TRBV7-2 and TRBJ2-1; tentatively, D is TRBD1 (5 bases). The chain's CDR3 is CASSLASQGWQFF. CDR3 coding DNA: TGTGCCAGCAGCTTAGCGTCCCAGGGATGGCAGTTCTTC.